This T cell receptor (beta chain) emerged from a study of blood T cell repertoires in COVID-19. Study context: Donors in the United States, Italy and Spain gave samples during acute or convalescent COVID-19. T cells, B-cell-depleted T cells, or PBMCs provided the cDNA or gDNA that served as material.

Data came from immunoSEQ multiplex PCR; TCRdb stores just in-frame clones and leaves some out. The sample records 200,000 to 250,000 clones, around four fifths being singletons. Sequencing was performed on peripheral blood. This clonotype originated in a woman at least 80 years old with acute or convalescent COVID-19.

The CDR3 loop reads CASSVGTSVQLGTQYF. The DNA for the CDR3 is TGTGCCAGCAGCGTAGGCACTAGCGTACAGTTGGGGACCCAGTACTTC. The gene calls are TRBV9 and TRBJ2-5, with TRBD2 matching over 7 bases. This CDR3 is 16 amino acids long. Per the germline V gene, CDR1 is SGDLS and CDR2 is YYNGEE. Germline trimming cut 0 bases from V and 7 bases from J; bases unmatched to any gene: 12.